A selection of T cell receptor beta chains follows, all from one sample in a study of Ad26.COV2.S vaccination and SARS-CoV-2 variants. Measured with immunoSEQ multiplex PCR; TCRdb has only the in-frame clones, and not every one. The sample lists around 300,000 clones; under 90% were seen once. Specimen: peripheral blood, collected in a trial of Ad26.COV2.S vaccine versus placebo. Receptor source: a person between 18 and 65 years old who received the Ad26.COV2.S COVID-19 vaccine or a placebo. CDR3s include the opening cysteine and the closing phenylalanine or tryptophan. The D gene is left open where the match is weak. Rows may omit the clone size; those that give it use once, few, many or a size class.

D gene: TRBD1
J gene: TRBJ2-1
clone size: few
V gene: TRBV7-9
CDR3 protein: CASSLGDRGYNEQFF
CDR3 DNA: TGTGCCAGCAGCTTAGGGGACAGGGGCTACAATGAGCAGTTCTTC

D gene: .
J gene: TRBJ1-2
clone size: .
V gene: TRBV4-3
CDR3 protein: CASSQVEGGVQGYTF
CDR3 DNA: TGCGCCAGCAGCCAAGTGGAGGGAGGGGTGCAAGGCTACACCTTC

D gene: TRBD1
J gene: TRBJ2-2
clone size: .
V gene: TRBV7-9
CDR3 protein: CASSLGQGNTGELFF
CDR3 DNA: TGTGCCAGCAGCTTGGGACAGGGAAATACCGGGGAGCTGTTTTTT

D gene: .
J gene: TRBJ1-6
clone size: .
V gene: TRBV25-1
CDR3 protein: CASSEYPPGYSPLHF
CDR3 DNA: TGTGCCAGCAGTGAATACCCACCCGGGTATTCACCCCTCCACTTT

D gene: .
J gene: TRBJ2-6
clone size: .
V gene: TRBV11-3
CDR3 protein: CASSVFGSGANVLTF
CDR3 DNA: TGTGCCAGCAGCGTTTTCGGCTCTGGGGCCAACGTCCTGACTTTC

D gene: .
J gene: TRBJ1-1
clone size: .
V gene: TRBV9
CDR3 protein: CASSVDPANTEAFF
CDR3 DNA: TGTGCCAGCAGCGTAGATCCCGCTAACACTGAAGCTTTCTTT

D gene: .
J gene: TRBJ2-1
clone size: .
V gene: TRBV3-1/TRBV3-2
CDR3 protein: CASSNLGGEQFF
CDR3 DNA: TGTGCCAGCAGCAACCTAGGAGGTGAGCAGTTCTTC

D gene: .
J gene: TRBJ2-2
clone size: .
V gene: TRBV2
CDR3 protein: CASSGVKNTGELFF
CDR3 DNA: TGTGCCAGCAGTGGGGTTAAGAACACCGGGGAGCTGTTTTTT

D gene: .
J gene: TRBJ2-6
clone size: .
V gene: TRBV3-1/TRBV3-2
CDR3 protein: CASSQGWGSGANVLTF
CDR3 DNA: TGTGCCAGCAGCCAAGGGTGGGGCTCTGGGGCCAACGTCCTGACTTTC

D gene: TRBD2
J gene: TRBJ2-1
clone size: .
V gene: TRBV5-1
CDR3 protein: CASSLVGLAGVLQFF
CDR3 DNA: TGCGCCAGCAGCTTGGTGGGGCTAGCGGGGGTTTTGCAGTTCTTC

D gene: .
J gene: TRBJ1-3
clone size: .
V gene: TRBV10-2
CDR3 protein: CASTALGLGGNTIYF
CDR3 DNA: TGCGCCAGCACAGCCCTGGGGCTAGGTGGAAACACCATATATTTT

D gene: TRBD2
J gene: TRBJ2-3
clone size: .
V gene: TRBV19
CDR3 protein: CASRKGEGRGRTDTQYF
CDR3 DNA: TGTGCCAGTAGAAAAGGGGAGGGACGGGGACGGACAGATACGCAGTATTTT

D gene: .
J gene: TRBJ1-1
clone size: few
V gene: TRBV5-6
CDR3 protein: CASSFGVRTEAFF
CDR3 DNA: TGTGCCAGCAGCTTCGGTGTACGGACTGAAGCTTTCTTT

D gene: .
J gene: TRBJ1-4
clone size: .
V gene: TRBV7-9
CDR3 protein: CASSLDPGLTNEKLFF
CDR3 DNA: TGTGCCAGCAGCTTAGACCCGGGACTGACAAATGAAAAACTGTTTTTT

D gene: .
J gene: TRBJ1-1
clone size: .
V gene: TRBV5-5
CDR3 protein: CASSILNEGEAFF
CDR3 DNA: TGTGCCAGCAGCATCCTCAACGAGGGTGAAGCTTTCTTT

D gene: .
J gene: TRBJ1-2
clone size: .
V gene: TRBV7-9
CDR3 protein: CASSLAAYGYTF
CDR3 DNA: TGTGCCAGCAGCTTGGCGGCTTATGGCTACACCTTC

D gene: .
J gene: TRBJ2-6
clone size: .
V gene: TRBV7-2
CDR3 protein: CASSPDGNSGANVLTF
CDR3 DNA: TGTGCCAGCAGCCCGGACGGAAACTCTGGGGCCAACGTCCTGACTTTC

D gene: TRBD1
J gene: TRBJ1-1
clone size: .
V gene: TRBV27
CDR3 protein: CASSLSLGGDTEAFF
CDR3 DNA: TGTGCCAGCAGTTTATCGCTAGGGGGCGACACTGAAGCTTTCTTT

D gene: .
J gene: TRBJ1-6
clone size: .
V gene: TRBV5-4
CDR3 protein: CASSWGGDILLHF
CDR3 DNA: TGTGCCAGCAGCTGGGGGGGGGACATTCTGCTCCACTTT

D gene: .
J gene: TRBJ1-1
clone size: .
V gene: TRBV5-1
CDR3 protein: CASSLGGRGTEAFF
CDR3 DNA: TGCGCCAGCAGCTTGGGGGGTAGAGGGACTGAAGCTTTCTTT

D gene: .
J gene: TRBJ2-1
clone size: few
V gene: TRBV18
CDR3 protein: CASSPYYRNEQFF
CDR3 DNA: TGTGCCAGCTCACCATACTACCGCAATGAGCAGTTCTTC

D gene: .
J gene: TRBJ1-5
clone size: .
V gene: TRBV12-1
CDR3 protein: CASSFVVQRGVVPGNQPQHF
CDR3 DNA: TGTGCCAGCAGCTTTGTTGTTCAAAGAGGTGTGGTACCGGGCAATCAGCCCCAGCATTTT